Listed here are 30 T cell receptor beta chains from one sample, sequenced in a study of cytomegalovirus exposure and HLA in healthy donors. This PCR relied on a set of 60 Vbeta primers and 13 Jbeta primers. Sequenced by immunoSEQ multiplex PCR; TCRdb stores in-frame clones only, minus some. The sample lists about 130,000 clones, about 8.5% seen once, with 4.5% to 7% in the top ten. Material for sequencing was PBMCs. All receptors come from a man aged 40-49 years in good health and CMV-seronegative.

A few counts support this clone. Relative to the germline gene, one junction end is altered; a read error may explain this. This chain links TRBV9 with TRBJ1-1; D perhaps matches TRBD1 (5 bases). The germline gives CDR1 SGDLS, CDR2 YYNGEE. This CDR3 comprises 13 residues. This chain's CDR3 is CVSSGRVGTEAFF. As DNA, the CDR3 is TGTGTCAGCAGTGGCAGGGTGGGCACTGAAGCTTTCTTT. The complete variable domain, with remaining parts taken from reference TRBV9 and TRBJ1-1, reads DSGVTQTPKHLITATGQRVTLRCSPRSGDLSVYWYQQSLDQGLQFLIQYYNGEERAKGNILERFSAQQFPDLHSELNLSSLELGDSALYFCVSSGRVGTEAFFGQGTRLTVV.

This rearrangement joins TRBV7-2 to TRBJ2-3; a weak D match, TRBD1 (6 bases). Trimming shortened V by 9 bases and J by 0 bases, and 13 bases separated the two germline ends. There are 14 residues in the CDR3. CDR1 and CDR2 (germline): SGHTA, FQGNSA. This chain's CDR3 is CASVQGLSTDTQYF. CDR3 nucleotide sequence: TGTGCCAGTGTACAGGGCCTCAGCACAGATACGCAGTATTTT. Full variable domain (missing parts from reference TRBV7-2 and TRBJ2-3): GAGVSQSPSNKVTEKGKDVELRCDPISGHTALYWYRQSLGQGLEFLIYFQGNSAPDKSGLPSDRFSAERTGGSVSTLTIQRTQQEDSAVYLCASVQGLSTDTQYFGPGTRLTVL.

J is TRBJ1-1 and V is TRBV19, with 7 positions matching TRBD1. V dropped 7 bases and J dropped 6; count of bases not matched to a gene: 5. The CDR3 has 12 residues. CDR1 and CDR2 (germline): LNHDA, SQIVND (reference sequence). As DNA, the CDR3 is TGTGCCAGTAACGAGGGGGCGGCTGAAGCTTTCTTT. Its protein product is CASNEGAAEAFF.

This clone turned up a few times. The genes are TRBV5-4 and TRBJ2-5; 7 nucleotides align to TRBD2. With V trimmed by 1 base and J by 3 bases, 0 bases remained unmatched. CDR3 length equals 13 residues. Germline loops: CDR1 SGHNT, CDR2 YYREEE (reference sequence). CDR3 DNA: TGTGCCAGCAGCTTGCGGGGGGAAGAGACCCAGTACTTC. Translated: CASSLRGEETQYF.

In the case of this clone: At the DNA level, this CDR3 is encoded by other sequences in the same sample as well. This rearrangement joins TRBV7-9 to TRBJ2-1; D is uncertain. This CDR3 comprises 13 residues. Trimming shortened V by 1 base and J by 3 bases, and 4 bases separated the two germline ends. Per germline, CDR1 SEHNR and CDR2 FQNEAQ (reference sequence). The CDR3 DNA reads TGTGCCAGCAGCTTAGTCCGCTACAATGAGCAGTTCTTC. Translating gives CASSLVRYNEQFF.

This clone has only a few counts. The same CDR3 arises from other DNA sequences in this sample as well. This chain connects TRBV6-5 to TRBJ1-6, with D possibly matching TRBD1 (5 bases). V lost 2 bases and J 0 bases, leaving 5 bases between the germline ends. Germline assignment: CDR1 MNHEY and CDR2 SVGAGI. CDR3 length: 15 residues. The CDR3 loop reads CASSYQGSYNSPLHF. CDR3 DNA: TGTGCCAGCAGTTACCAGGGCTCCTATAATTCACCCCTCCACTTT.

The chain joins TRBV10-3 to TRBJ2-3, with 10 nucleotides matching TRBD1. In germline, CDR1 is ENHRY, CDR2 SYGVKD. The CDR3 length is 16 residues. V lost 4 bases and J lost 3; bases outside the gene matches: 7. The CDR3 DNA reads as TGTGCCATCAGTGTGAGGACAGGGGGAGGTACAGATACGCAGTATTTT. Protein product: CAISVRTGGGTDTQYF.

The rearrangement joins TRBV7-8 to TRBJ2-5; 8 nucleotides match TRBD2. Germline CDR1 is SGHVS and CDR2 is FQNEAQ. Germline trimming cut 6 bases from V and 5 bases from J; bases unmatched to any gene: 11. This CDR3 comprises 15 residues. Here the CDR3 DNA reads TGTGCCAGCAGACGGGGGGGTCTAATAGGGGAGACCCAGTACTTC. Residues: CASRRGGLIGETQYF. Full variable domain (outside the CDR3, taken from reference TRBV7-8 and TRBJ2-5): GAGVSQSPRYKVAKRGQDVALRCDPISGHVSLFWYQQALGQGPEFLTYFQNEAQLDKSGLPSDRFFAERPEGSVSTLKIQRTQQEDSAVYLCASRRGGLIGETQYFGPGTRLLVL.

This clone occurred a few times. The V and J genes are TRBV25-1 and TRBJ1-5; D might be TRBD1 (5 bases). CDR1 is MGHDK, CDR2 SYGVNS, per germline. V was shortened by 2 bases and J by 5 bases, with 13 bases between the two germline ends. CDR3 size: 15 residues. The CDR3 spells CASSEPHLTDQPQHF. The DNA for the CDR3 is TGTGCCAGCAGTGAACCTCATTTGACAGATCAGCCCCAGCATTTT.

This clone turned up a few times. This chain links TRBV7-6 with TRBJ1-4; 7 bases are shared with TRBD1. The germline V gene has CDR1 SGHVS and CDR2 FNYEAQ. V lost 1 base and J lost 3; bases outside the gene matches: 5. The CDR3 covers 16 residues. In nucleotides, the CDR3 is TGTGCCAGCAGCTTAGGGAAGACAGGGTCTAATGAAAAACTGTTTTTT. This encodes CASSLGKTGSNEKLFF.

Only a few counts were recorded for this clone. The V call is TRBV13, the J call TRBJ2-5; D gene unclear. V was cut by 0 bases and J by 10 bases, with 9 bases left in between. CDR1 PRHDT and CDR2 FYEKMQ come from the germline V gene (reference sequence). The CDR3 length is 12 residues. The CDR3 sequence is CASSLGRVDQYF. In DNA, the CDR3 is TGTGCCAGCAGCTTAGGCCGGGTAGACCAGTACTTC.

The V call is TRBV28, the J call TRBJ2-3, with 7 bases identical to TRBD1. This CDR3 spans 17 amino acids. Germline loops: CDR1 MDHEN, CDR2 SYDVKM. The ends lost 1 base at V and 1 base at J; junction bases unmatched: 8. The CDR3 nucleotides read TGTGCCAGCAGTTTATATGGTCGACAGGGCGGCACAGATACGCAGTATTTT. Residues: CASSLYGRQGGTDTQYF.

This clone was counted only a few times. This chain uses TRBV7-7 with TRBJ2-1, with 7 positions matching TRBD2. V lost 6 bases, J lost 0 bases, and 8 bases stayed unmatched. The CDR3 runs to 16 residues. Per germline, CDR1 SSHAT and CDR2 FNYEAQ (reference sequence). Here the CDR3 reads CASSSGGLSSYNEQFF. CDR3 nucleotides: TGTGCCAGCAGTTCCGGGGGGTTAAGCTCCTACAATGAGCAGTTCTTC.

This clone was detected a few times. The V and J genes are TRBV9 and TRBJ2-2, with 7 positions matching TRBD2. This CDR3 region has 18 residues. Germline CDR1 reads SGDLS; CDR2 reads YYNGEE. Losses at the gene ends were 0 bases for V and 0 bases for J; bases not matched to a gene: 8. CDR3 bases: TGTGCCAGCAGCGTAGGGGGGGGATATTATTCGAACACCGGGGAGCTGTTTTTT. Protein: CASSVGGGYYSNTGELFF.

The V call is TRBV19, the J call TRBJ1-1, with TRBD1 matching 8 bases. V shed 2 bases, J shed 0 bases, and the junction held 8 bases outside the gene matches. Per germline, CDR1 LNHDA and CDR2 SQIVND (reference sequence). This CDR3 has 17 residues. This chain's CDR3 is CASSIPSRTGLNTEAFF. CDR3 nucleotide sequence: TGTGCCAGTAGTATACCCTCCAGGACAGGGTTGAACACTGAAGCTTTCTTT.

This sequence joins TRBV11-3 and TRBJ2-1; tentative D call: TRBD2 (7 bases). Trimming removed 1 base at V and 9 bases at J, with 16 bases between. Germline V gene sequence: CDR1 SGHNT, CDR2 YENEEA. This CDR3 has 15 residues. The CDR3 region has the DNA TGTGCCAGCAGCTTAGGAGGGGGGGGAGGTGGTGAGCAGTTCTTC. Protein sequence: CASSLGGGGGGEQFF.

This clone was found a few times. The chain links TRBV29-1 to TRBJ1-1; maybe TRBD1 (5 bases). The CDR3 has 14 amino acids. Germline V lookup: CDR1 SQVTM, CDR2 ANQGSEA. V lost 4 bases to trimming and J lost 0 bases, with 12 bases between them. CDR3 amino acids: CSVVRGGVNTEAFF. The CDR3 DNA reads TGCAGCGTTGTGAGGGGAGGGGTGAACACTGAAGCTTTCTTT.

The V and J genes are TRBV14 and TRBJ2-3, with 8 nucleotides matching TRBD1. CDR3 length equals 16 residues. V lost 1 base and J lost 6; bases outside the gene matches: 9. The germline V gene encodes CDR1 SGHDN and CDR2 FVKESK. CDR3 loop: CASSQVGYRGKDTQYF. CDR3 bases: TGTGCCAGCAGCCAAGTTGGGTACAGGGGGAAGGATACGCAGTATTTT.

V and J are TRBV2 and TRBJ2-1, with D hard to call. Looked up from germline, CDR1 is SNHLY and CDR2 is FYNNEI. V gave up 8 bases and J gave up 2 bases, with 16 bases separating them. The CDR3 has 15 residues. DNA for the CDR3: TGTGCCAGCTTGCTAGGTTTTGCGCCCTACAATGAGCAGTTCTTC. This sequence encodes CASLLGFAPYNEQFF.

In this sample, this clone turned up a few times. The chain joins TRBV2 to TRBJ1-2; perhaps TRBD1 as D (6 bases). The V end lost 7 bases, the J end lost 0 bases, and 15 bases lay between the germline ends. The germline V gene encodes CDR1 SNHLY and CDR2 FYNNEI. The CDR3 spans 15 residues. CDR3 residues: CASTLGAEANYGYTF. CDR3 DNA sequence: TGTGCCAGCACCCTGGGGGCAGAAGCTAACTATGGCTACACCTTC.

V and J are TRBV7-2 and TRBJ2-1, with TRBD2 as a possible D gene (6 bases). Germline loops: CDR1 SGHTA, CDR2 FQGNSA. CDR3 size: 17 residues. Trimming left V 1 base short and J 0 bases short, with 13 bases between. CDR3 nucleotides: TGTGCCAGCAGCTTAGTCCGTAGCGGTAGCTCCTACAATGAGCAGTTCTTC. It is translated as CASSLVRSGSSYNEQFF.

Written as DNA, the CDR3 is TGCGCCAGCACGCCGGGACAGGGCGATGAAAAACTGTTTTTT. Its translation is CASTPGQGDEKLFF. The chain links TRBV5-1 to TRBJ1-4; TRBD1 aligns across 9 bases. V lost 6 bases and J lost 6; bases outside the gene matches: 6. This CDR3 is built from 14 residues. Germline-derived CDR1 and CDR2 are SGHRS and YFSETQ.

The CDR3 DNA reads as TGTGCCAGTAGTATCGGGGTGAGCACCGGGGAGCTGTTTTTT. This codes for CASSIGVSTGELFF. V gene TRBV19 combines with J gene TRBJ2-2; weak D call: TRBD2 (5 bases). The germline V and J ends were trimmed by 3 bases and 4 bases, with 9 bases remaining between them. Germline values: CDR1 LNHDA, CDR2 SQIVND (reference sequence). This CDR3 is 14 amino acids long.

This clone has just a few counts. V and J are TRBV7-8 and TRBJ1-4; no firm D call. CDR3 size: 13 residues. The germline V gene encodes CDR1 SGHVS and CDR2 FQNEAQ. V lost 6 bases to trimming and J lost 3 bases, with 8 bases between them. The CDR3 reads CASSGQANEKLFF. Written as DNA, the CDR3 is TGTGCCAGCAGTGGGCAGGCTAATGAAAAACTGTTTTTT.

This clone came up once. The genes are TRBV5-4 and TRBJ2-7; the D gene is possibly TRBD2 (5 bases). Germline values: CDR1 SGHNT, CDR2 YYREEE (reference sequence). V was cut by 2 bases and J by 7 bases, with 13 bases left in between. The CDR3 consists of 13 residues. CDR3 loop: CASSFPTSGEQYF. The CDR3 nucleotides read TGTGCCAGCAGCTTCCCCACGTCGGGGGAGCAGTACTTC.

The V call is TRBV6-1, the J call TRBJ1-2, with D maybe TRBD1 (6 bases). The CDR3 is made up of 13 amino acids. Between the trimmed V and J ends, which lost 2 bases and 14 bases, there was a span of 18 bases. Germline V gene data show CDR1 as MNHNS and CDR2 as SASEGT. The CDR3 DNA reads as TGTGCCAGCAGTGAAAACAGGGATCTATGGGAGACCTTC. It encodes CASSENRDLWETF.

This clone has only a few counts. The V gene is TRBV19, the J gene TRBJ1-5; 7 nucleotides align to TRBD1. V lost 2 bases to trimming and J lost 4 bases; unmatched junction nucleotides: 5. The germline V gene encodes CDR1 LNHDA and CDR2 SQIVND (reference sequence). This CDR3 is built from 15 residues. The CDR3 nucleotides read TGTGCCAGTAGTATACGGGGACAGCTTAATCAGCCCCAGCATTTT. Amino acid sequence: CASSIRGQLNQPQHF.

V gene TRBV30 combines with J gene TRBJ2-1; 11 positions agree with TRBD2. V shed 4 bases, J shed 7 bases, and the junction held 18 bases outside the gene matches. This CDR3 comprises 18 residues. Germline CDR1 is GTSNPN and CDR2 is SVGIG (reference sequence). The CDR3 DNA sequence: TGTGCCTGGACGAGGCCGATGACTAGCGGGGATATGTGGAATGAGCAGTTCTTC. Protein product: CAWTRPMTSGDMWNEQFF.

The rearrangement links TRBV10-2 to TRBJ2-1; unclear D gene. The V gene's germline CDR1 is WSHSY and CDR2 SAAADI. Trimming removed 1 base from V and 6 bases from J, with 4 bases in between. The CDR3 loop spans 12 amino acids. The CDR3 here is CASSEFGNEQFF. CDR3 bases: TGCGCCAGCAGTGAGTTCGGCAATGAGCAGTTCTTC.

The sample holds a few counts of this clone. V usage is TRBV5-1 and J usage is TRBJ2-2; D ambiguous. Germline V gives CDR1 SGHRS, CDR2 YFSETQ. This CDR3 contains 15 residues. The V end lost 0 bases, the J end lost 0 bases, and 6 bases lay between the germline ends. CDR3 in amino acids: CASSLDGSNTGELFF. The CDR3 region has the DNA TGCGCCAGCAGCTTGGACGGTTCGAACACCGGGGAGCTGTTTTTT. The whole variable domain, filled in from reference TRBV5-1 and TRBJ2-2, reads KAGVTQTPRYLIKTRGQQVTLSCSPISGHRSVSWYQQTPGQGLQFLFEYFSETQRNKGNFPGRFSGRQFSNSRSEMNVSTLELGDSALYLCASSLDGSNTGELFFGEGSRLTVL.